These 19 T cell receptor beta chains came from one sample sequenced in a study of blood T cell repertoires in COVID-19. The repertoire was sequenced with immunoSEQ multiplex PCR; TCRdb's copy has only in-frame clones and lacks some. The sample holds more than 50,000 clones, 90% seen once. Sequences were obtained from peripheral blood. Every receptor here comes from a man older than 75 with acute or convalescent COVID-19.

The chain uses TRBV28 and TRBJ1-2; perhaps TRBD1 as D (5 bases). The CDR3 is made up of 13 amino acids. The V gene lost 5 bases and the J gene lost 5 bases, with 12 bases spanning the gap. CDR1 and CDR2 (germline): MDHEN, SYDVKM. The CDR3 DNA reads TGTGCCAGCAGTACCACCCCAGGGTATGGCTACACCTTC. Translated: CASSTTPGYGYTF.

CDR3 nucleotides: TGTGCCACCAAAGAGGAGGTCATGGATGAGCAGTTCTTC. It yields the protein CATKEEVMDEQFF. The chain couples TRBV10-3 to TRBJ2-1; maybe TRBD2 (5 bases). Germline V gene lookup returns CDR1 ENHRY and CDR2 SYGVKD. This CDR3 is 13 amino acids long. V lost 10 bases and J lost 8, with 18 bases in between.

The rearrangement uses TRBV20-1 and TRBJ2-3, with D possibly being TRBD2 (7 bases). CDR1 is DFQATT and CDR2 is SNEGSKA in the germline V gene (reference sequence). The CDR3 loop spans 16 amino acids. Trimming pared 3 bases from V and 4 bases from J, leaving 20 bases between. CDR3 residues: CSASPGEGGRSDTQYF. Here the CDR3 DNA reads TGCAGTGCTAGTCCTGGGGAGGGGGGGCGGTCAGATACGCAGTATTTT.

The chain recombines TRBV10-3 with TRBJ1-4; D gene ambiguous. Trimming removed 3 bases at V and 0 bases at J, with 5 bases between. Germline loops: CDR1 ENHRY, CDR2 SYGVKD. The CDR3 length is 14 residues. In nucleotides, the CDR3 is TGTGCCATCAGTGATCAGTCAACTAATGAAAAACTGTTTTTT. Amino acid sequence: CAISDQSTNEKLFF.

The V call is TRBV24-1, the J call TRBJ1-2; maybe TRBD1 (5 bases). The V gene's germline CDR1 is KGHDR and CDR2 SFDVKD. V was shortened by 5 bases and J by 10 bases, with 13 bases between the two germline ends. The CDR3 sequence is 12 residues long. The CDR3 loop is CATSASAGVYTF. DNA of the CDR3: TGTGCCACCAGTGCTTCCGCGGGGGTCTACACCTTC.

V and J are TRBV5-6 and TRBJ2-7; TRBD2 matches 13 bases. Germline V gene lookup returns CDR1 SGHDT and CDR2 YYEEEE. This CDR3 is built from 16 residues. V trimming: 4 bases; J trimming: 7 bases; junction bases outside the gene matches: 11. The CDR3 spells CASSRLRTSGGREQYF. In DNA, the CDR3 is TGTGCCAGCAGCCGACTGCGGACTAGCGGGGGAAGGGAGCAGTACTTC.

This clone was seen just once. This sequence joins TRBV4-1 and TRBJ2-6; 11 positions agree with TRBD2. In germline, CDR1 is MGHRA, CDR2 YSYEKL. This CDR3 is 19 amino acids long. V trimming: 1 base; J trimming: 0 bases; junction bases outside the gene matches: 5. CDR3 in DNA: TGCGCCAGCAGCCAAGTTTATAGCGGGGGGGCCTCTGGGGCCAACGTCCTGACTTTC. It codes for CASSQVYSGGASGANVLTF.

The chain is built from TRBV7-6 and TRBJ2-3, with 7 positions matching TRBD1. Germline-derived CDR1 and CDR2 are SGHVS and FNYEAQ. J gave up 2 bases and V 4 bases, and 6 bases lay outside the gene matches. This CDR3 is built from 15 residues. CDR3 loop: CASSSRTGDTDTQYF. The CDR3 nucleotides read TGTGCCAGCAGCTCCCGGACAGGAGACACAGATACGCAGTATTTT.

The chain uses TRBV25-1 and TRBJ1-1; the D is unclear. Germline V gene sequence: CDR1 MGHDK, CDR2 SYGVNS. The V end was cut by 11 bases, the J end by 2 bases, with 6 bases between. CDR3 length: 10 amino acids. CDR3 DNA sequence: TGTGCCGTTCTTAACACTGAAGCTTTCTTT. Protein sequence: CAVLNTEAFF.

The chain uses TRBV11-2 and TRBJ2-5; possible D gene TRBD2, 6 bases. CDR1 is SGHAT and CDR2 is FQNNGV in the germline V gene. CDR3 length equals 14 residues. Deletions cut 1 base from V and 4 bases from J, with 10 bases between. CDR3 sequence (DNA): TGTGCCAGCAGCTTAGGGGGGACTTTAGAGACCCAGTACTTC. As protein: CASSLGGTLETQYF.

The CDR3 loop is CASSPGQGGTYEQYF. The CDR3 bases are TGTGCCAGCTCACCCGGACAGGGCGGGACCTACGAGCAGTACTTC. The V and J genes are TRBV18 and TRBJ2-7; 8 bases agree with TRBD1. Losses at the gene ends were 3 bases for V and 2 bases for J; bases not matched to a gene: 6. Germline CDR1 KGHSH, CDR2 LQKENI. CDR3 size: 15 residues.

This chain's CDR3 is CASMGQGNQPQHF. The DNA of the CDR3 is TGTGCCAGTATGGGACAGGGAAATCAGCCCCAGCATTTT. The chain carries TRBV19 and TRBJ1-5; the match to TRBD1 covers 9 bases. J gave up 4 bases and V 7 bases, and 2 bases lay outside the gene matches. The CDR3 extends over 13 amino acids. Germline V gene sequence: CDR1 LNHDA, CDR2 SQIVND (reference sequence). The whole variable domain, remainder taken from reference TRBV19 and TRBJ1-5, is DGGITQSPKYLFRKEGQNVTLSCEQNLNHDAMYWYRQDPGQGLRLIYYSQIVNDFQKGDIAEGYSVSREKKESFPLTVTSAQKNPTAFYLCASMGQGNQPQHFGDGTRLSIL.

V is TRBV3-1 (or the pseudogene TRBV3-2) and J is TRBJ2-1; 9 nucleotides align to TRBD2. The trim removed 3 bases at V and 0 bases at J, leaving 15 bases unmatched. From germline, CDR1 is LGHDT and CDR2 YNNKEL (reference sequence). This CDR3 has 20 residues. The CDR3 DNA sequence: TGTGCCAGCAGCCATCCCCCGAGGCTAGCGGGATTCCCCTCCTACAATGAGCAGTTCTTC. Its protein product is CASSHPPRLAGFPSYNEQFF.

V usage is TRBV5-1 and J usage is TRBJ2-7; the match to TRBD1 covers 7 bases. With V trimmed by 1 base and J by 1 base, 8 bases remained unmatched. This CDR3 spans 16 amino acids. The germline gives CDR1 SGHRS, CDR2 YFSETQ. This chain's CDR3 is CASSLRVGQSSYEQYF. In nucleotides, the CDR3 is TGCGCCAGCAGCTTGCGAGTGGGACAGTCTTCCTACGAGCAGTACTTC.

This clone turned up a few times. This chain links TRBV6-5 with TRBJ1-6, with D perhaps TRBD1 (5 bases). Germline-derived CDR1 and CDR2 are MNHEY and SVGAGI. The CDR3 loop spans 15 amino acids. V lost 9 bases and J 5 bases, leaving 17 bases between the germline ends. CDR3 nucleotide sequence: TGTGCCAGTCGGGAGGGAGGGACTGATAATTCACCCCTCCACTTT. Its translation is CASREGGTDNSPLHF.

The V call is TRBV25-1, the J call TRBJ2-1, with 9 bases matching TRBD2. V was clipped by 5 bases and J by 4 bases; unmatched bases: 6. This CDR3 contains 15 residues. Per the germline V gene, CDR1 is MGHDK and CDR2 is SYGVNS. The CDR3: CASSPGTSYYNEQFF. The CDR3 bases are TGTGCCAGCAGTCCCGGGACTAGCTATTACAATGAGCAGTTCTTC. The whole variable domain, remainder taken from reference TRBV25-1 and TRBJ2-1, is EADIYQTPRYLVIGTGKKITLECSQTMGHDKMYWYQQDPGMELHLIHYSYGVNSTEKGDLSSESTVSRIRTEHFPLTLESARPSHTSQYLCASSPGTSYYNEQFFGPGTRLTVL.

This clone was detected only once. The chain joins TRBV5-1 to TRBJ1-2; the D gene is possibly TRBD1 (5 bases). V lost 4 bases and J 5 bases, leaving 18 bases between the germline ends. Germline CDR1 and CDR2: SGHRS and YFSETQ. This CDR3 region has 15 residues. The CDR3 DNA sequence: TGCGCCAGCAGCCTACCTCAGGCTGGGGCTTATGGCTACACCTTC. Translating gives CASSLPQAGAYGYTF.

This chain links TRBV5-5 with TRBJ1-5; D possibly corresponds to TRBD1 (5 bases). Trimming shortened V by 9 bases and J by 1 base, and 14 bases separated the two germline ends. Germline V gene lookup returns CDR1 SGHKS and CDR2 YYEKEE (reference sequence). There are 14 residues in the CDR3. This CDR3 reads CATSPRESNQPQHF. The CDR3 DNA sequence: TGTGCCACTTCGCCCAGGGAAAGCAATCAGCCCCAGCATTTT.

The chain combines TRBV19 with TRBJ2-1, with a possible D match to TRBD2 (6 bases). The CDR3 runs 16 residues. V was cut by 2 bases and J by 1 base, with 12 bases left in between. The germline V gene encodes CDR1 LNHDA and CDR2 SQIVND (reference sequence). The chain's CDR3 is CASSISRGRSYNEQFF. In nucleotides, the CDR3 is TGTGCCAGTAGTATATCCCGGGGGAGGTCCTACAATGAGCAGTTCTTC.